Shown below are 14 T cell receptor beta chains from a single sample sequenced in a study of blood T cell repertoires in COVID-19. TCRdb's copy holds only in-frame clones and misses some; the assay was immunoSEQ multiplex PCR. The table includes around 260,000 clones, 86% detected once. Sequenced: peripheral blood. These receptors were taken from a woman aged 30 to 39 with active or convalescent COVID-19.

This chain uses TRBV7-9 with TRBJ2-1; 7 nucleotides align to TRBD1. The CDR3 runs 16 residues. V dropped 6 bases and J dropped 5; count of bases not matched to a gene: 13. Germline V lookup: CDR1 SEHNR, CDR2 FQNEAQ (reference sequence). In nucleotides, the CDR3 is TGTGCCAGCAGGCGCCAAACAGGGGAGAGGGACAATGAGCAGTTCTTC. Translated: CASRRQTGERDNEQFF.

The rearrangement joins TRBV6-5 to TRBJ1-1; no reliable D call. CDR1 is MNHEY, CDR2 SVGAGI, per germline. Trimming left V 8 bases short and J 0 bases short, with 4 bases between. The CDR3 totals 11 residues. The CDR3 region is CASAVNTEAFF. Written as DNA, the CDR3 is TGTGCCAGCGCGGTGAACACTGAAGCTTTCTTT.

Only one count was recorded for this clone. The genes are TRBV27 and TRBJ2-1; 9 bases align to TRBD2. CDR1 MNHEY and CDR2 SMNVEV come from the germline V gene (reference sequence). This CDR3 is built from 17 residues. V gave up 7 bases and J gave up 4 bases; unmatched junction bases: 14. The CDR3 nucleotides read TGTGCCAGCACCACCCTCCTAGGGCGGGGGGGATACAATGAGCAGTTCTTC. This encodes CASTTLLGRGGYNEQFF.

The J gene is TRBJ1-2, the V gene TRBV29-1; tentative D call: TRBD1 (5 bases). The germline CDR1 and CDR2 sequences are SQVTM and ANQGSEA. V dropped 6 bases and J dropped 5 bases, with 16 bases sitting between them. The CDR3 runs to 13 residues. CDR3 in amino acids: CSVTLGEGYGYTF. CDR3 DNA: TGCAGCGTAACGCTAGGGGAGGGGTATGGCTACACCTTC.

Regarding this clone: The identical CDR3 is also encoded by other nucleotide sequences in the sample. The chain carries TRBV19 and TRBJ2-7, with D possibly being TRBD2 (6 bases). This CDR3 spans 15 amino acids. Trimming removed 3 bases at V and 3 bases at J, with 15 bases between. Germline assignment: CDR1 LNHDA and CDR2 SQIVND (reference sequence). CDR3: CASSMGTGGIYEQYF. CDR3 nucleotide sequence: TGTGCCAGTAGTATGGGGACTGGAGGTATCTACGAGCAGTACTTC.

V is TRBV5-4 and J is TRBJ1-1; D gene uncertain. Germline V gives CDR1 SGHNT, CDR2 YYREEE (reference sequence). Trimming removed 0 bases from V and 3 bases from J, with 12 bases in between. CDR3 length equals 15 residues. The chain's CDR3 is CASSLDWAGYTEAFF. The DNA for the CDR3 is TGTGCCAGCAGCTTGGATTGGGCGGGTTACACTGAAGCTTTCTTT.

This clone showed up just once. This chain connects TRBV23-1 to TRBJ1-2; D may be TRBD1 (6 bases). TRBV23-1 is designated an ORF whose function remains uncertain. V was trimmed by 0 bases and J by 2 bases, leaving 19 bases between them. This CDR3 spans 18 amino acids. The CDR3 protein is CASSQSRCRSGHNYGYTF. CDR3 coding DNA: TGCGCCAGCAGTCAATCCAGATGCCGTTCGGGACACAACTATGGCTACACCTTC.

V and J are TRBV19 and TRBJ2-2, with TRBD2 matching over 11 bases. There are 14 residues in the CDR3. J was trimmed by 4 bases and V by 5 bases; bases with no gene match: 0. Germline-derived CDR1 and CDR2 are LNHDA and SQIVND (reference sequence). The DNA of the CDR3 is TGTGCCAGTAGTGGGACTAGCGGCACCGGGGAGCTGTTTTTT. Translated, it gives CASSGTSGTGELFF.

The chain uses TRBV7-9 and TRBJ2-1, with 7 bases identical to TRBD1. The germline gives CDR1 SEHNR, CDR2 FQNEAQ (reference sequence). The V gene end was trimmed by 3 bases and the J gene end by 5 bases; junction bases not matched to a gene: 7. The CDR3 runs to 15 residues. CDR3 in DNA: TGTGCCAGCAGCTTTCCCGGGACAGTGAACAATGAGCAGTTCTTC. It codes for CASSFPGTVNNEQFF.

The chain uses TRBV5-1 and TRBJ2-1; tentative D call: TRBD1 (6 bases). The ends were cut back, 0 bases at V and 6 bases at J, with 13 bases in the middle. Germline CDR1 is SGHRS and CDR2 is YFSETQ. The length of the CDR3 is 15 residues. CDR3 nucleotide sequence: TGCGCCAGCAGCTTGGGAGGGGGTAAAGGCAATGAGCAGTTCTTC. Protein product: CASSLGGGKGNEQFF.

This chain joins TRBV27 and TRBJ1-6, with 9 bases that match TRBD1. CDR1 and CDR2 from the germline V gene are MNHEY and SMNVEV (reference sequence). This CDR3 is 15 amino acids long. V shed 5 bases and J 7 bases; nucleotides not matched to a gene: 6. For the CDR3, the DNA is TGTGCCAGCAGTCGACCCGGGACAGGGAATTCACCCCTCCACTTT. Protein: CASSRPGTGNSPLHF.

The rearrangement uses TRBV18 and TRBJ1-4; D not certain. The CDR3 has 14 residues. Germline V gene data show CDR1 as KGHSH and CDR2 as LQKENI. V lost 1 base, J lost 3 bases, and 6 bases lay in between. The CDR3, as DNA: TGTGCCAGCTCACCACTGAGATCTAATGAAAAACTGTTTTTT. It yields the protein CASSPLRSNEKLFF.

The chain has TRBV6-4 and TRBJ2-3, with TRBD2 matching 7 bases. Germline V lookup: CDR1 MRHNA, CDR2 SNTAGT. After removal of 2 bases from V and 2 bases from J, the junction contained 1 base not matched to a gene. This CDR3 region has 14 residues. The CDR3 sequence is CASSDGTNTDTQYF. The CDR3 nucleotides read TGTGCCAGCAGTGACGGGACTAACACAGATACGCAGTATTTT.

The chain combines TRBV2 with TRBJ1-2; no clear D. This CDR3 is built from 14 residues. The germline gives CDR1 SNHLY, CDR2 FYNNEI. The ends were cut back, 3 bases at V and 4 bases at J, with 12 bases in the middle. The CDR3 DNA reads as TGTGCCAGCAGTGAGCGGGGAAGATCCTATGGCTACACCTTC. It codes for CASSERGRSYGYTF.